The 9 T cell receptor beta chains listed next were all sequenced from one sample in a study of shared clonotypes between healthy human individuals. This table comes from immunoSEQ multiplex PCR, and its TCRdb copy is limited to in-frame clones, with some not included. The sample shows roughly 1.4 million clones, 98% of them seen only once. The sequenced material came from naive CD4+ T cells sorted from blood. The subset is: CD45RA+ positively selected. The origin of the receptors is a young man in good health.

This sequence joins TRBV7-3 and TRBJ1-2, with a weak D call TRBD1 (6 bases). This CDR3 has 13 residues. Trimming pared 5 bases from V and 6 bases from J, leaving 13 bases between. Germline V CDR1 and CDR2: SGHTA, FQGTGA. The CDR3 DNA reads TGTGCCAGCAGCGACCTGAACAGGGATGGCTACACCTTC. Translation: CASSDLNRDGYTF.

The CDR3 DNA sequence: TGTGCCAGCACCGAGGGTCACTTTTCCTACAATGAGCAGTTCTTC. This sequence encodes CASTEGHFSYNEQFF. The chain has TRBV6-1 and TRBJ2-1, with D maybe TRBD2 (5 bases). The CDR3 is 15 residues long. The V gene lost 7 bases and the J gene lost 1 base, with 14 bases spanning the gap. The V gene's germline CDR1 is MNHNS and CDR2 SASEGT.

This chain links TRBV5-1 with TRBJ2-1, with D possibly matching TRBD2 (6 bases). V shed 3 bases and J shed 12 bases, with 22 bases lying between them. In germline, CDR1 is SGHRS, CDR2 YFSETQ. The CDR3 length is 15 residues. CDR3 DNA sequence: TGCGCCAGCAGCTCGGCCGCTAGCGCGAGCCAACTGCAGTTCTTC. It is translated as CASSSAASASQLQFF.

In DNA, the CDR3 is TGTGCCAGTAGTCCCCTCTCGACAGGTGGCTACACCTTC. Protein: CASSPLSTGGYTF. V usage is TRBV19 and J usage is TRBJ1-2, with D possibly being TRBD1 (6 bases). The germline V gene has CDR1 LNHDA and CDR2 SQIVND (reference sequence). The V end was cut by 5 bases, the J end by 7 bases, with 14 bases between. There are 13 residues in the CDR3.

The chain has TRBV18 and TRBJ2-3; maybe TRBD2 (5 bases). V lost 6 bases and J 4 bases, leaving 20 bases between the germline ends. Germline V gene sequence: CDR1 KGHSH, CDR2 LQKENI. The CDR3 sequence is 16 residues long. Here the CDR3 DNA reads TGTGCCAGCTCCCCGAGGAGAGGAGGAATGTCAGATACGCAGTATTTT. This translates into CASSPRRGGMSDTQYF.

The V call is TRBV5-1, the J call TRBJ1-1; D gene uncertain. Trimming removed 4 bases from V and 3 bases from J, with 16 bases in between. The CDR3 is made up of 15 amino acids. The V gene's germline CDR1 is SGHRS and CDR2 YFSETQ. CDR3 sequence reads: CASSPGRVVDTEAFF. The CDR3, as DNA: TGCGCCAGCAGCCCTGGACGGGTCGTTGACACTGAAGCTTTCTTT.

The chain couples TRBV5-8 to TRBJ2-1; TRBD1 matches 10 bases. Germline V CDR1 and CDR2: SGHTS, YDEGEE. This CDR3 has 16 amino acids. The junction had 12 bases not matched to a gene; V was cut back by 4 bases and J by 8 bases. The CDR3 is CASSNPGTGEKDEQFF. CDR3 nucleotide sequence: TGTGCCAGCAGCAACCCCGGGACAGGGGAGAAGGATGAGCAGTTCTTC.

J is TRBJ1-5 and V is TRBV2; a weak D match, TRBD1 (5 bases). CDR1 is SNHLY, CDR2 FYNNEI, per germline. The length of the CDR3 is 13 residues. V lost 7 bases and J lost 5, with 12 bases in between. The CDR3 nucleotides read TGTGCCAGCATCGGGGACGGTGATCAGCCCCAGCATTTT. Its protein product is CASIGDGDQPQHF.

The chain employs TRBV5-4 and TRBJ2-3; 7 bases align to TRBD2. Germline trimming cut 1 base from V and 8 bases from J; bases unmatched to any gene: 13. The CDR3 runs 16 residues. The germline V gene has CDR1 SGHNT and CDR2 YYREEE (reference sequence). The DNA of the CDR3 is TGTGCCAGCAGCTTGTTTGGTGGGAGGGCGGTCGGTACGCAGTATTTT. This codes for CASSLFGGRAVGTQYF.